Below, one T cell receptor beta chain is given with its context. Only in-frame clones appear in the TCRdb table, and some are missing; sequencing was by immunoSEQ multiplex PCR. In the table there are 300,000 to 350,000 clones, roughly 90% of which are singletons. Germline V gene lookup returns CDR1 LGHDT and CDR2 YNNKEL (reference sequence). The V segment lost 1 base and the J segment 5 bases; nucleotides outside the gene matches: 10. The CDR3 sequence is 16 residues long. The data derive from a study of Ad26.COV2.S vaccination and SARS-CoV-2 variants. Described treatment: roughly 18 received Ad26.COV2.S at low or high dose, single or two shots; roughly 5 received placebo; per-sample allocation not given. The investigators took samples on day 63 after the first vaccine or placebo injection. Spike of the Wuhan-strain SARS-CoV-2 was expressed by an Ad26 vector, which formed the vaccine.

The input for sequencing was peripheral blood, taken in a trial of Ad26.COV2.S vaccine versus placebo. The source of this sequence is a person between 18 and 65 years old who received the Ad26.COV2.S COVID-19 vaccine or a placebo. The chain employs TRBV3-1 (or the pseudogene TRBV3-2) and TRBJ1-2; TRBD1 agrees at 7 bases. CDR3 loop: CASSQAQGQAFYGYTF. CDR3 DNA: TGTGCCAGCAGCCAAGCCCAAGGACAGGCGTTTTATGGCTACACCTTC.